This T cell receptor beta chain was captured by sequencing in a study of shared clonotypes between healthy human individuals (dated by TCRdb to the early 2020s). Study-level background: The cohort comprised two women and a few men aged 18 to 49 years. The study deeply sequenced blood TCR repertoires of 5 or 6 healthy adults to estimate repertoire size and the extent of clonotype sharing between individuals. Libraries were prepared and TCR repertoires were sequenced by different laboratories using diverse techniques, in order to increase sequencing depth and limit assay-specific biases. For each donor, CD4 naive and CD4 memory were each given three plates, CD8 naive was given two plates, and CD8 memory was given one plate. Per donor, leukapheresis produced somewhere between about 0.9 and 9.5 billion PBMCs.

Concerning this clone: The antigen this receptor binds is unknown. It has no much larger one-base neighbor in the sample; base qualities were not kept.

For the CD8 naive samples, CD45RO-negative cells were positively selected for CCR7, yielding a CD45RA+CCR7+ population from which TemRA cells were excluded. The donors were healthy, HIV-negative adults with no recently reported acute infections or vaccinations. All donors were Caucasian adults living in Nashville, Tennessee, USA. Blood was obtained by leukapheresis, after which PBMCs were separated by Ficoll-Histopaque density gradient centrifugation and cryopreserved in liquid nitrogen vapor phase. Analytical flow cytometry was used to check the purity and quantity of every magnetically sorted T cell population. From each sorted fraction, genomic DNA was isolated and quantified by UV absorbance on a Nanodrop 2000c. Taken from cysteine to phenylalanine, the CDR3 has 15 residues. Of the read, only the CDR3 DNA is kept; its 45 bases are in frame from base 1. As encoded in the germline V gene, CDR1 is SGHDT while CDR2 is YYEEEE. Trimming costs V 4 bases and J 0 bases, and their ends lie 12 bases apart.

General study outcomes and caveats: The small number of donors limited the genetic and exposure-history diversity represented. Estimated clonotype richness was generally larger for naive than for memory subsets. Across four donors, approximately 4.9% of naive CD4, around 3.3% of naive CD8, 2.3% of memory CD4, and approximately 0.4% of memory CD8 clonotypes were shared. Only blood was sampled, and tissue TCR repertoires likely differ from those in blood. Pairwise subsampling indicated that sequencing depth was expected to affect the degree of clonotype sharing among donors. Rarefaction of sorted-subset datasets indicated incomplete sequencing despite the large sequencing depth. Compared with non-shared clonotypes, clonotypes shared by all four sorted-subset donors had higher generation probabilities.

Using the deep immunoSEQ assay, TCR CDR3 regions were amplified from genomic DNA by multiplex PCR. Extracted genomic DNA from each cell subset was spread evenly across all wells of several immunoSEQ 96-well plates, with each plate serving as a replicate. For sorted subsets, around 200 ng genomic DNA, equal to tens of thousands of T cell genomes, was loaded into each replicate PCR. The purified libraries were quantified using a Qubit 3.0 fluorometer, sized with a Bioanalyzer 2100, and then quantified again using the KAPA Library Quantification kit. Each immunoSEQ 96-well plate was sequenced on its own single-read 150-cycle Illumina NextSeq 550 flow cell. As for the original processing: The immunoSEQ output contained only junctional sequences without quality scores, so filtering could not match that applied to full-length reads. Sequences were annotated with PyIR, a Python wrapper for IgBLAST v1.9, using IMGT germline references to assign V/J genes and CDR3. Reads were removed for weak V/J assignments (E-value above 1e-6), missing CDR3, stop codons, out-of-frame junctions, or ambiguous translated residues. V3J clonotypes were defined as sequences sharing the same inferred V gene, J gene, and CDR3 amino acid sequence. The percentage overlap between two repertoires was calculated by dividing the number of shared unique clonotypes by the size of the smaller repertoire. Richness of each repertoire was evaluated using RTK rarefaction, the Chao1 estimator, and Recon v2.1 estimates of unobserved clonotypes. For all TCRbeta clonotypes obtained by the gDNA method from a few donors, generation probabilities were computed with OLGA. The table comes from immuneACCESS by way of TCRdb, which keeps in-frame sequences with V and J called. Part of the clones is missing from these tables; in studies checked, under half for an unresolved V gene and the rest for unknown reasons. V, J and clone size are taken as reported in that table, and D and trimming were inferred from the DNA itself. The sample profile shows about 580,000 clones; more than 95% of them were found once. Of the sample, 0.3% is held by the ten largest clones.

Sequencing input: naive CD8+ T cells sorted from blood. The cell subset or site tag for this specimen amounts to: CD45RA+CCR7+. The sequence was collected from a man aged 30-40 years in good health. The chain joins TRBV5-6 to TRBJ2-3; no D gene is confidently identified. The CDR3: CASSLWIPSTDTQYF. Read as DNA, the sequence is TGTGCCAGCAGCCTTTGGATTCCTAGCACAGATACGCAGTATTTT.